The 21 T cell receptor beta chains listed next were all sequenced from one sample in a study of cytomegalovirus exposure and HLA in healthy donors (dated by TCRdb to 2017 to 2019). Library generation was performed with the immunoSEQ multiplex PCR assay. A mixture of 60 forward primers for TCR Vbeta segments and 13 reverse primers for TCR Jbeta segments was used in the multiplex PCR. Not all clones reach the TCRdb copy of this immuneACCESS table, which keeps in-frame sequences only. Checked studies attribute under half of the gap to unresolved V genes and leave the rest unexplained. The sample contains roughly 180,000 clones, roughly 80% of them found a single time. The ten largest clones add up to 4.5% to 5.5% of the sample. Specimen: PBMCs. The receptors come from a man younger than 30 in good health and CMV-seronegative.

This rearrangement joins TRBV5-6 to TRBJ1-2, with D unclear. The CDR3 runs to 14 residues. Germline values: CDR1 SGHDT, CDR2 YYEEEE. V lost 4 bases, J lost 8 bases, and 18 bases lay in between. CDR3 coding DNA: TGTGCCAGCAGCCCCGGCGAGGGAAGATGGGGCTACACCTTC. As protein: CASSPGEGRWGYTF.

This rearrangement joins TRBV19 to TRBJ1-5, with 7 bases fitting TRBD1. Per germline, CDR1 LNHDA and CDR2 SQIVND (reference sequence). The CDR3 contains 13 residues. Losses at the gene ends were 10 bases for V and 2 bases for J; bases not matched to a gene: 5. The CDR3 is CATEGARNQPQHF. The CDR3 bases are TGTGCCACCGAGGGGGCGCGCAATCAGCCCCAGCATTTT.

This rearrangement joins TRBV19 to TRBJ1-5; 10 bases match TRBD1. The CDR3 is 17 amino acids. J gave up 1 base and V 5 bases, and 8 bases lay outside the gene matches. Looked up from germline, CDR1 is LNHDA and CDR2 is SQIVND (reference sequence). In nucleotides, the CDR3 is TGTGCCAGTAGTGACCGGGACAGGGGCTGGAGCAATCAGCCCCAGCATTTT. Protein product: CASSDRDRGWSNQPQHF.

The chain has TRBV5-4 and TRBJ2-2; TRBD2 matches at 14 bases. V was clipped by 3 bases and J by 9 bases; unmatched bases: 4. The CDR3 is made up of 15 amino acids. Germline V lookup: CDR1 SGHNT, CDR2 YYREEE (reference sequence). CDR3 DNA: TGTGCCAGCAGCTACGGGACTAGCGGGAGTTGGGAGCTGTTTTTT. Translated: CASSYGTSGSWELFF.

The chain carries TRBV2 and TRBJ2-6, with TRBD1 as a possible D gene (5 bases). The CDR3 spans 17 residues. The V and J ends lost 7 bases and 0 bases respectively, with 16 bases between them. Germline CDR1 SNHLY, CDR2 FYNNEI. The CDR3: CASIVQGINSGANVLTF. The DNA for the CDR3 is TGTGCCAGCATTGTCCAGGGAATAAACTCTGGGGCCAACGTCCTGACTTTC.

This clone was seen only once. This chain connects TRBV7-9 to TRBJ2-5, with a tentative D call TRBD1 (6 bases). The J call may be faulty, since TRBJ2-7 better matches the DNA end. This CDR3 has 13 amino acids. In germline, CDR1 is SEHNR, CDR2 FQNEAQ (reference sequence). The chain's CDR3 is CASSFGGSYEQYF. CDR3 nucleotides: TGTGCCAGCAGCTTTGGGGGCAGCTACGAGCAGTACTTC.

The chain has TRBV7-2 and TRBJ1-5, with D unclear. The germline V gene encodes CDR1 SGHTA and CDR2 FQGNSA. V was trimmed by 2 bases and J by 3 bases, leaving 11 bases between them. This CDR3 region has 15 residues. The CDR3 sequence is CASSLKFGDNQPQHF. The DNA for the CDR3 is TGTGCCAGCAGCTTAAAGTTCGGAGACAATCAGCCCCAGCATTTT.

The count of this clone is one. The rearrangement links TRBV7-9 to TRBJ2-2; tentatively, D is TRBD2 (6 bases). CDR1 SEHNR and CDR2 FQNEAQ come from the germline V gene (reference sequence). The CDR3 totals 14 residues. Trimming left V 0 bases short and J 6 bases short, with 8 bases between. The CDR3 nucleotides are TGTGCCAGCAGCTTAGCGGAGGGTTCCGGGGAGCTGTTTTTT. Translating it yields CASSLAEGSGELFF.

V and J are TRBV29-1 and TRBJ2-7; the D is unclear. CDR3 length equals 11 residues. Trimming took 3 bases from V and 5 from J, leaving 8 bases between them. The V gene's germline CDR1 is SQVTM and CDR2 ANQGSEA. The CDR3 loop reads CSVDVRDEQYF. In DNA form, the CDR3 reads TGCAGCGTTGATGTTCGGGACGAGCAGTACTTC.

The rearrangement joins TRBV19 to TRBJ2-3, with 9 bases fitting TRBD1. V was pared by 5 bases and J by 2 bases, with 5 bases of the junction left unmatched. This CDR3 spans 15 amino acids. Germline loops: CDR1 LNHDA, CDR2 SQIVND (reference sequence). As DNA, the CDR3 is TGTGCCAGTAGTTGGGGGACAGGGCACACAGATACGCAGTATTTT. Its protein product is CASSWGTGHTDTQYF.

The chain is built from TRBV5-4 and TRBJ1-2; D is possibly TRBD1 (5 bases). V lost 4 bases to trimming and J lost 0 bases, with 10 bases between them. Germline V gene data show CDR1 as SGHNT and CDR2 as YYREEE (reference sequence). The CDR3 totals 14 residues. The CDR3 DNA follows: TGTGCCAGCAGCCGCCAGGGCCCTAACTATGGCTACACCTTC. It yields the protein CASSRQGPNYGYTF.

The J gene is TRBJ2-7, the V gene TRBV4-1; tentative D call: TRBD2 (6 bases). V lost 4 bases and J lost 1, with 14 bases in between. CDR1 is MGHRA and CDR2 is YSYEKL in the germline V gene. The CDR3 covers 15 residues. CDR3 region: CASSLNTGESYEQYF. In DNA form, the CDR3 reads TGCGCCAGCAGCCTGAATACGGGGGAGTCCTACGAGCAGTACTTC.

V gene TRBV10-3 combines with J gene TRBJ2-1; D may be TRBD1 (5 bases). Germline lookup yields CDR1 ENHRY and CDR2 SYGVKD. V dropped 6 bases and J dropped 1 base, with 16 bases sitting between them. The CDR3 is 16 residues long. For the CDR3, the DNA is TGTGCCATCAGCTCAGGGAATCCCACTTCCTACAATGAGCAGTTCTTC. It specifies CAISSGNPTSYNEQFF.

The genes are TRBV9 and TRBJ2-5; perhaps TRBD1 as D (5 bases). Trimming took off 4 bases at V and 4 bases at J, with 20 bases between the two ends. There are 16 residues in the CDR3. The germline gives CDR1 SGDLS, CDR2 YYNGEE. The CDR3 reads CASSLDQGIGRETQYF. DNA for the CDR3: TGTGCCAGCAGCCTGGATCAGGGAATTGGTCGAGAGACCCAGTACTTC.

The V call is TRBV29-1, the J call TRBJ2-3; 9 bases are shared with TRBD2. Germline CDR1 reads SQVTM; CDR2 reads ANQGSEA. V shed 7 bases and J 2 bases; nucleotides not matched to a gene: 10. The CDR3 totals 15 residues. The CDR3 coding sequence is TGCAGCGCTAAAGCCCTAGCGGGGTACACAGATACGCAGTATTTT. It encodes CSAKALAGYTDTQYF.

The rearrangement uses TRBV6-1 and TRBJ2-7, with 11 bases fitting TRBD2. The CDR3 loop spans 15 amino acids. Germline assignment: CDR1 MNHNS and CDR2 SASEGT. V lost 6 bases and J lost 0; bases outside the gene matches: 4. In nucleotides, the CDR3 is TGTGCCAGCAGGACCGGGACTAGCGGCTCCTACGAGCAGTACTTC. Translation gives CASRTGTSGSYEQYF.

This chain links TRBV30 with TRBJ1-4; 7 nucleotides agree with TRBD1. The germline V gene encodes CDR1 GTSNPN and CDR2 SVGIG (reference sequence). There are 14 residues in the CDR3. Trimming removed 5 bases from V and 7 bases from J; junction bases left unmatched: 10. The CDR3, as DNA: TGTGCCTGGCGACGAGGGGGCGTTGGTGAAAAACTGTTTTTT. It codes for CAWRRGGVGEKLFF.

CDR3 coding DNA: TGCGCCAGCAGAGGAACTAGCGGGTTCACAGATACGCAGTATTTT. This encodes CASRGTSGFTDTQYF. V is TRBV5-1 and J is TRBJ2-3; 9 bases agree with TRBD2. The CDR3 is 15 residues long. After removal of 5 bases from V and 2 bases from J, the junction contained 6 bases not matched to a gene. Germline assignment: CDR1 SGHRS and CDR2 YFSETQ.

Written as DNA, the CDR3 is TGTGCCAGCAGTGGCACAGTAGGTTACGAGCAGTACTTC. It is translated as CASSGTVGYEQYF. This rearrangement joins TRBV2 to TRBJ2-7; D uncertain. With 4 bases removed from V and 4 bases from J, the gap between germline ends came to 11 bases. This CDR3 contains 13 residues. The germline CDR1 and CDR2 sequences are SNHLY and FYNNEI.

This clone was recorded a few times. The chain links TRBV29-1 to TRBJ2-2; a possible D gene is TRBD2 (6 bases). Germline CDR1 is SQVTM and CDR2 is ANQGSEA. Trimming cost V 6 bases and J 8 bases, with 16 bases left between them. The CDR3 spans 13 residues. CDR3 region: CSVGGEVGGELFF. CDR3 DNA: TGCAGCGTCGGGGGTGAGGTCGGAGGGGAGCTGTTTTTT.

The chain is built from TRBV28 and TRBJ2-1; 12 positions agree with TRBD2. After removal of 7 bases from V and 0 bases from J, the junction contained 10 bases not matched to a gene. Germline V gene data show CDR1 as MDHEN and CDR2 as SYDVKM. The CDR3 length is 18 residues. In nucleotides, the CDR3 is TGTGCCAGCACCCGGACTAGCGGGAACCTCAACTCCTACAATGAGCAGTTCTTC. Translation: CASTRTSGNLNSYNEQFF.